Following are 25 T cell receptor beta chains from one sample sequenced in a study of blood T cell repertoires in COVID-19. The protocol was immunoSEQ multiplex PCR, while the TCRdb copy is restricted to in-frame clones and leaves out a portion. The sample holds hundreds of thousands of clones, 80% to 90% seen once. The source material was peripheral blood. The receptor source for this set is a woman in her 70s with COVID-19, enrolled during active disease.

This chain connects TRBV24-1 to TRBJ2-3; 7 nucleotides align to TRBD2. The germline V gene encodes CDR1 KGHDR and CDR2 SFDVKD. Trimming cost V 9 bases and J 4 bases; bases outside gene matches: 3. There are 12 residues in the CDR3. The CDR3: CATWGGSDTQYF. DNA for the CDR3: TGTGCCACCTGGGGGGGGTCAGATACGCAGTATTTT.

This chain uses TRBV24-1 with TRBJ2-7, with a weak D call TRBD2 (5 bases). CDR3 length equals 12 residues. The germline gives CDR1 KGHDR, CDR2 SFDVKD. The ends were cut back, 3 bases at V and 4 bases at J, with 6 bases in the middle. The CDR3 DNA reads TGTGCCACCAGTGATGGACTTTACGAGCAGTACTTC. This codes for CATSDGLYEQYF.

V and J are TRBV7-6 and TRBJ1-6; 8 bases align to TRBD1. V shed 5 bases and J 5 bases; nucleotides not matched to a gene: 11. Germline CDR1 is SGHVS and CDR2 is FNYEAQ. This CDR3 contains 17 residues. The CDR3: CASSGGQGNLDNSPLHF. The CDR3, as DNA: TGTGCCAGCAGCGGAGGACAGGGAAATTTGGATAATTCACCCCTCCACTTT.

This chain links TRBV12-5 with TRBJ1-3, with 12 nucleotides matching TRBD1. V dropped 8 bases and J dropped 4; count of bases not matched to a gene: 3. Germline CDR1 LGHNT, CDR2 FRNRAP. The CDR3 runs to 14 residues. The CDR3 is CASRDRGQGNTIYF. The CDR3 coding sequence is TGTGCTAGTAGGGACAGGGGGCAAGGAAACACCATATATTTT.

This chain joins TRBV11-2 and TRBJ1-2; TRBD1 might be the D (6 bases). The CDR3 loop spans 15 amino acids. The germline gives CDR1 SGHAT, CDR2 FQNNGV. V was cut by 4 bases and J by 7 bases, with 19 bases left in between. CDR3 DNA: TGTGCCAGCAGCTCCCTTCGGGGGGGGGCTAGTGGCTACACCTTC. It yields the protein CASSSLRGGASGYTF.

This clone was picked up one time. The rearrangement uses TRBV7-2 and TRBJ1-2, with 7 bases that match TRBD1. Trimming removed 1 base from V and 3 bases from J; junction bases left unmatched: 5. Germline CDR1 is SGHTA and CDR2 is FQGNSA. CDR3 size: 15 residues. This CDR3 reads CASSLDRGLDYGYTF. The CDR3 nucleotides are TGTGCCAGCAGCTTAGATAGGGGGCTGGACTATGGCTACACCTTC.

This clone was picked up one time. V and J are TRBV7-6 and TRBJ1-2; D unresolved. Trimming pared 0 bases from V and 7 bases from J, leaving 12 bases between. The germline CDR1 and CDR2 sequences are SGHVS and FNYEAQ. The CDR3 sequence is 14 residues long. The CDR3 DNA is TGTGCCAGCAGCTTAGCGGAGGGTCCGGCTGGCTACACCTTC. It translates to CASSLAEGPAGYTF.

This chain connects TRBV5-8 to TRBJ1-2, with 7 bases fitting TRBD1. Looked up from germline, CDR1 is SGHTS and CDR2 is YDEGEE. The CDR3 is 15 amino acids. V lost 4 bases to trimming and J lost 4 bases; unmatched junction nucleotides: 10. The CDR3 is CASSPGTAGGYGYTF. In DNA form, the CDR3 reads TGTGCCAGCAGCCCAGGGACAGCTGGAGGCTATGGCTACACCTTC.

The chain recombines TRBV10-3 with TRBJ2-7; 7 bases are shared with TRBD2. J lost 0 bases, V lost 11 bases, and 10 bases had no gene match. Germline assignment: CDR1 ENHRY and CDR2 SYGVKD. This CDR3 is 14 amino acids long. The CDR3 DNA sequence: TGTGCCGCCGTGGGGGGGGAAGACTCCTACGAGCAGTACTTC. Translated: CAAVGGEDSYEQYF.

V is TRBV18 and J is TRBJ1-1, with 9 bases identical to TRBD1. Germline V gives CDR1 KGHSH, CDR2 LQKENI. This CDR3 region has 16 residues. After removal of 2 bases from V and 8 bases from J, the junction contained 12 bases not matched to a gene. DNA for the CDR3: TGTGCCAGCTCACCAAGATCCGGGACAGGGAGCGAGGAAGCTTTCTTT. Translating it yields CASSPRSGTGSEEAFF. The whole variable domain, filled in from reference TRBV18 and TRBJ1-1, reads NAGVMQNPRHLVRRRGQEARLRCSPMKGHSHVYWYRQLPEEGLKFMVYLQKENIIDESGMPKERFSAEFPKEGPSILRIQQVVRGDSAAYFCASSPRSGTGSEEAFFGQGTRLTVV.

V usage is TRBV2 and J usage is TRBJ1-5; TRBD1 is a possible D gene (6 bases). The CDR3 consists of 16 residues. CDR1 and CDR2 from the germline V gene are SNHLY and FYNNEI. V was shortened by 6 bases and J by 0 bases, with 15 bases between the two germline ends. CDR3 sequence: CASSTGTPYSNQPQHF. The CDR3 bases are TGTGCCAGCAGCACAGGGACACCCTATAGCAATCAGCCCCAGCATTTT.

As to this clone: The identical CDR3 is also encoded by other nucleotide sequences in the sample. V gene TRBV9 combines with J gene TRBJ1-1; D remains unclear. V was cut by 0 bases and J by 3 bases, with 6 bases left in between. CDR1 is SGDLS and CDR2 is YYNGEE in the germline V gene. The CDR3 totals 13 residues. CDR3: CASSVGGDTEAFF. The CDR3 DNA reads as TGTGCCAGCAGCGTAGGTGGAGACACTGAAGCTTTCTTT.

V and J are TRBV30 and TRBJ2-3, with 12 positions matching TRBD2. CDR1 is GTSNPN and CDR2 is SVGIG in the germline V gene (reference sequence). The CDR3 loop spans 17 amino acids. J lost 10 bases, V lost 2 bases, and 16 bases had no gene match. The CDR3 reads CAWSLRLAGDATLAQYF. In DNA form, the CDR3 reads TGTGCCTGGAGTCTTCGACTAGCGGGGGACGCAACGTTGGCGCAGTATTTT.

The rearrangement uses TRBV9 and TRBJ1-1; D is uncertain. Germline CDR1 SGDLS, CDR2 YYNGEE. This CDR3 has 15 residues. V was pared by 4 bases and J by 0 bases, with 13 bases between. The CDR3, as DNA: TGTGCCAGCAGCCCTACACAGACCCTGAACACTGAAGCTTTCTTT. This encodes CASSPTQTLNTEAFF.

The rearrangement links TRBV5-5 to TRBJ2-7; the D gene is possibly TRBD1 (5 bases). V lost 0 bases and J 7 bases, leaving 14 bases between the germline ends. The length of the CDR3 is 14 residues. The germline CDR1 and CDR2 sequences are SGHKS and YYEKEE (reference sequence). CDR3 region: CASSLGGNSWEQYF. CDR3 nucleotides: TGTGCCAGCAGCTTGGGGGGCAACTCGTGGGAGCAGTACTTC.

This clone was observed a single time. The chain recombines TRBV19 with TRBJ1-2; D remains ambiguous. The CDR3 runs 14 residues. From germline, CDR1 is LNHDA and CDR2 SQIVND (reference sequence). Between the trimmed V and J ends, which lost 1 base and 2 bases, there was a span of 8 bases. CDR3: CASSIAPINYGYTF. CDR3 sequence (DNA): TGTGCCAGTAGTATAGCCCCCATCAACTATGGCTACACCTTC.

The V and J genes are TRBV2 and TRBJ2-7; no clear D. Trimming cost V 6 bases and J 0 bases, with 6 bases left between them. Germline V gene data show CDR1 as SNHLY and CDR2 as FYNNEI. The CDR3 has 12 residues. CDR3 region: CASSRYSYEQYF. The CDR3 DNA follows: TGTGCCAGCAGCCGTTACTCCTACGAGCAGTACTTC.

The CDR3 protein is CASSEDWGRGSQPQHF. The CDR3 coding sequence is TGTGCCAGCAGTGAAGATTGGGGCAGGGGAAGTCAGCCCCAGCATTTT. The chain employs TRBV6-1 and TRBJ1-5; weak D call: TRBD1 (6 bases). The CDR3 is 16 residues long. CDR1 and CDR2 from the germline V gene are MNHNS and SASEGT. V lost 1 base and J lost 6, with 16 bases in between.

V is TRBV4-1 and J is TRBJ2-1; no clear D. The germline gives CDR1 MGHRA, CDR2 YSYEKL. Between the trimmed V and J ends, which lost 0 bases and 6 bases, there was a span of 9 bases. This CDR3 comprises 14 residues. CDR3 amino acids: CASSQDPESNEQFF. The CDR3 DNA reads TGCGCCAGCAGCCAAGACCCCGAGAGCAATGAGCAGTTCTTC.

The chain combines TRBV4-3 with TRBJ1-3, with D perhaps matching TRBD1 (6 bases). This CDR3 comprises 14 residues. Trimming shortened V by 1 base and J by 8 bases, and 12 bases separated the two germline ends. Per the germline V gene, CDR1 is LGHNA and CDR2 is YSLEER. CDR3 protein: CASSQGNRADTIYF. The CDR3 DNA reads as TGCGCCAGCAGCCAAGGGAACAGGGCTGACACCATATATTTT.

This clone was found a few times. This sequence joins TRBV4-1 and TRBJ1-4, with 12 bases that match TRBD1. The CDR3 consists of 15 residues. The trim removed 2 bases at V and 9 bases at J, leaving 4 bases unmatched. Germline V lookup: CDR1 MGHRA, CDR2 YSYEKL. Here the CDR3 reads CASSQTGTGGKKLFF. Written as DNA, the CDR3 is TGCGCCAGCAGCCAAACCGGGACAGGGGGCAAAAAACTGTTTTTT.

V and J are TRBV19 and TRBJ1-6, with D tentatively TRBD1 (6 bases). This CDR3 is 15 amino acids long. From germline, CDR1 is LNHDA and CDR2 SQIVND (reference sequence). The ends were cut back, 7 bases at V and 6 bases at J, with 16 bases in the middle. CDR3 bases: TGTGCCAGTACCCCTTGGTGGACAGCTAATTCACCCCTCCACTTT. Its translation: CASTPWWTANSPLHF.

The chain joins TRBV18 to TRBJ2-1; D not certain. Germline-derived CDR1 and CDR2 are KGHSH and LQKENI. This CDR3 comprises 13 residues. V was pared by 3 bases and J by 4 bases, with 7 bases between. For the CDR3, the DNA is TGTGCCAGCTCACCTTCCAGTTACAATGAGCAGTTCTTC. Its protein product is CASSPSSYNEQFF.

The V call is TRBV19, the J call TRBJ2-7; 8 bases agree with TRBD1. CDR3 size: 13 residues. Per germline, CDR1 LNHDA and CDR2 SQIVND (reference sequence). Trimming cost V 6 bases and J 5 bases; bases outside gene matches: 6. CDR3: CASRDRAKDEQYF. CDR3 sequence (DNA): TGTGCCAGTAGGGACAGGGCAAAGGACGAGCAGTACTTC.

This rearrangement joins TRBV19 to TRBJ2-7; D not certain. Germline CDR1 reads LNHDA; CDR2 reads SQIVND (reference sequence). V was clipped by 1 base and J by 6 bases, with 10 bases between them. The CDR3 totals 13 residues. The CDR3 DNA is TGTGCCAGTAGTATAGGCTCACCGAGCGAGCAGTACTTC. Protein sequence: CASSIGSPSEQYF. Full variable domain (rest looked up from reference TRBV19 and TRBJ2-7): DGGITQSPKYLFRKEGQNVTLSCEQNLNHDAMYWYRQDPGQGLRLIYYSQIVNDFQKGDIAEGYSVSREKKESFPLTVTSAQKNPTAFYLCASSIGSPSEQYFGPGTRLTVT.